This T cell receptor beta chain was profiled in a study of T-cell memory formation after mild COVID-19. Whole-study context: Largely, TCR clusters stayed within a single donor.

Study-wide findings and caveats: Cross-reactive memory apparently joined, as some responding clones appeared in pre-infection memory.

CDR3 length: 16 residues. V shed 2 bases and J shed 0 bases, with 14 bases lying between them. In germline, CDR1 is SGHRS, CDR2 YFSETQ. As to this clonotype: As yet, its antigen is unknown.

With constant-segment primers, 5'RACE yielded cDNA libraries of TCR alpha and TCR beta that carried sample barcodes and UMIs. TCRdb redid the calling of the 5' RACE reads with MiXCR, one entry per CDR3 protein. This table has roughly 410,000 distinct CDR3 sequences, roughly a quarter appearing once. The sequenced material came from PBMCs or a T cell subset sorted from them (not recorded which). The genes are TRBV5-1 and TRBJ1-1, with no clear D. The clonotype comes from an adult woman who had mild COVID-19 (a few samples of this study predate the infection). Cell type and time point are not known. CDR3 nucleotides: TGCGCCAGCAGCTTATGGGCAGGTGCCTTGAACACTGAAGCTTTCTTT. Residues: CASSLWAGALNTEAFF.